The 21 T cell receptor beta chains presented below share a single source sample, sequenced in a study of T cells in Graves' hyperthyroidism and ophthalmopathy. The CDR3 regions of TCR beta were amplified from RNA transcripts. The HTBI primer set was used in a first-round RT-PCR of the TCR CDR3. TCRdb reanalysed the multiplex PCR reads using MiXCR and keeps one entry per CDR3 protein. This table has some 570,000 distinct CDR3 sequences, approximately 17% appearing once. Sequenced sample: blood. Every receptor here comes from a young woman with Graves' ophthalmopathy.

This clonotype was seen more than once but under ten times. This sequence joins TRBV20-1 and TRBJ2-7; D is tentatively TRBD1 or TRBD2 (5 bases each). The CDR3 runs to 13 residues. From germline, CDR1 is DFQATT and CDR2 SNEGSKA (reference sequence). Deletions cut 6 bases from V and 2 bases from J, with 14 bases between. The DNA for the CDR3 is TGCAGTGCATCCGGGACCGAGGCCTACGAGCAGTACTTC. This gives the protein CSASGTEAYEQYF.

V and J are TRBV13 and TRBJ1-1; the match to TRBD1 covers 7 bases. Germline V CDR1 and CDR2: PRHDT, FYEKMQ (reference sequence). V lost 5 bases to trimming and J lost 0 bases; unmatched junction nucleotides: 9. This CDR3 region has 16 residues. This CDR3 reads CASSPGGGGLNTEAFF. CDR3 coding DNA: TGTGCCAGCAGCCCCGGGGGAGGGGGCTTGAACACTGAAGCTTTCTTT.

This chain joins TRBV6-1 and TRBJ1-2; perhaps TRBD1 as D (5 bases). The CDR3 loop spans 12 amino acids. The germline V gene has CDR1 MNHNS and CDR2 SASEGT. V lost 5 bases and J 7 bases, leaving 11 bases between the germline ends. In DNA form, the CDR3 reads TGTGCCAGCAGTCCTTGGGGGGGTGGCTACACCTTC. Its translation is CASSPWGGGYTF.

The chain couples TRBV30 to TRBJ1-2; no clear D gene. The V end lost 4 bases, the J end lost 8 bases, and 11 bases lay between the germline ends. Germline CDR1 is GTSNPN and CDR2 is SVGIG (reference sequence). The CDR3 contains 11 residues. The CDR3 here is CAWKVPEGYTF. The DNA for the CDR3 is TGTGCCTGGAAGGTCCCCGAGGGCTACACCTTC.

The chain couples TRBV4-3 to TRBJ2-2, with a tentative D call TRBD1 (6 bases). V lost 1 base, J lost 3 bases, and 12 bases lay in between. The CDR3 length is 16 residues. Germline V gene data show CDR1 as LGHNA and CDR2 as YSLEER. This chain's CDR3 is CASSQVPGAHTGELFF. The CDR3 nucleotides read TGCGCCAGCAGCCAAGTTCCAGGGGCCCACACCGGGGAGCTGTTTTTT.

There are many counts of this clonotype. This chain uses TRBV7-8 with TRBJ2-5; weak D call: TRBD1 (6 bases). The V gene's germline CDR1 is SGHVS and CDR2 FQNEAQ. Trimming shortened V by 0 bases and J by 1 base, and 12 bases separated the two germline ends. CDR3 length: 16 residues. The CDR3 DNA follows: TGTGCCAGCAGCTTAGCTGGGACACGGTTCCAAGAGACCCAGTACTTC. It translates to CASSLAGTRFQETQYF.

This clonotype has ten or more counts. This chain joins TRBV3-1 and TRBJ1-1, with D possibly TRBD1 on 5 matching bases. Germline V gives CDR1 LGHDT, CDR2 YNNKEL (reference sequence). The CDR3 runs 15 residues. With 1 base removed from V and 4 bases from J, the gap between germline ends came to 13 bases. CDR3 sequence reads: CASSQAPDGGTEAFF. The CDR3 region has the DNA TGTGCCAGCAGCCAAGCTCCGGATGGGGGCACTGAAGCTTTCTTT.

The V gene is TRBV29-1, the J gene TRBJ2-4; TRBD2 is a possible D gene (6 bases). V was trimmed by 0 bases and J by 8 bases, leaving 11 bases between them. Germline V CDR1 and CDR2: SQVTM, ANQGSEA. The CDR3 covers 13 residues. The CDR3 loop is CSVEDGGGDIQYF. In DNA form, the CDR3 reads TGCAGCGTTGAAGATGGGGGAGGAGACATTCAGTACTTC.

The chain carries TRBV6-5 and TRBJ2-1, with D possibly being TRBD2 (6 bases). Germline-derived CDR1 and CDR2 are MNHEY and SVGAGI. The CDR3 spans 13 residues. Trimming left V 0 bases short and J 8 bases short, with 8 bases between. The CDR3 loop is CASSYSRLDEQFF. CDR3 sequence (DNA): TGTGCCAGCAGTTACTCGAGACTAGATGAGCAGTTCTTC.

In this sample, this clonotype turned up many times. V is TRBV5-1 and J is TRBJ1-6; D is perhaps TRBD1 (6 bases). There are 16 residues in the CDR3. Germline CDR1 SGHRS, CDR2 YFSETQ. Trimming pared 2 bases from V and 0 bases from J, leaving 9 bases between. The CDR3 region is CASSFTGSSYNSPLHF. The CDR3 coding sequence is TGCGCCAGCAGCTTTACAGGGAGCTCCTATAATTCACCCCTCCACTTT.

The sample holds many counts of this clonotype. CDR3 loop: CAWRGQGILYGYTF. Here the CDR3 DNA reads TGTGCCTGGAGGGGACAGGGGATCCTATATGGCTACACCTTC. J is TRBJ1-2 and V is TRBV30, with 10 bases aligning to TRBD1. The CDR3 covers 14 residues. The V gene end was trimmed by 3 bases and the J gene end by 5 bases; junction bases not matched to a gene: 6. The germline gives CDR1 GTSNPN, CDR2 SVGIG (reference sequence).

This clonotype was recorded many times. This sequence joins TRBV20-1 and TRBJ1-1; 8 bases line up with TRBD1. The CDR3 runs 12 residues. With V trimmed by 4 bases and J by 4 bases, 2 bases remained unmatched. The germline gives CDR1 DFQATT, CDR2 SNEGSKA (reference sequence). Here the CDR3 reads CSANTGGTEAFF. The DNA of the CDR3 is TGCAGTGCTAACACAGGGGGCACTGAAGCTTTCTTT.

This clonotype was recorded many times. This chain uses TRBV6-6 with TRBJ2-7; D is uncertain. CDR3 length: 15 amino acids. The V and J ends lost 2 bases and 6 bases respectively, with 17 bases between them. CDR1 is MNHNY, CDR2 SVGAGI, per germline (reference sequence). CDR3 nucleotides: TGTGCCAGCAGTTACGGTTCGTACAGTAAAGCCGAGCAGTACTTC. Its protein is CASSYGSYSKAEQYF.

The genes are TRBV10-3 and TRBJ2-5; D might be TRBD2 (5 bases). This CDR3 has 13 residues. Deletions cut 3 bases from V and 5 bases from J, with 10 bases between. Per the germline V gene, CDR1 is ENHRY and CDR2 is SYGVKD. Here the CDR3 reads CAISDGVGETQYF. CDR3 in DNA: TGTGCCATCAGTGACGGGGTAGGGGAGACCCAGTACTTC.

There are many counts of this clonotype. CDR3 nucleotide sequence: TGCAGCGTCCGCCGGGACAGGGGCTACAATGAGCAGTTCTTC. As protein: CSVRRDRGYNEQFF. The gene calls are TRBV29-1 and TRBJ2-1; 10 bases are a match to TRBD1. This CDR3 region has 14 residues. CDR1 is SQVTM and CDR2 is ANQGSEA in the germline V gene. Germline trimming cut 6 bases from V and 3 bases from J; bases unmatched to any gene: 5.

The table lists this clonotype with a few counts. The genes are TRBV6-1 and TRBJ1-2; 12 positions agree with TRBD1. The junction had 8 bases not matched to a gene; V was cut back by 5 bases and J by 7 bases. Germline assignment: CDR1 MNHNS and CDR2 SASEGT. This CDR3 has 15 amino acids. The CDR3 loop reads CASSPGTGGYGGYTF. CDR3 sequence (DNA): TGTGCCAGCAGTCCCGGGACAGGGGGCTATGGTGGCTACACCTTC.

This clonotype was counted many times. The chain joins TRBV7-6 to TRBJ2-3; a possible D gene is TRBD2 (5 bases). Trimming left V 2 bases short and J 0 bases short, with 12 bases between. CDR1 and CDR2 from the germline V gene are SGHVS and FNYEAQ. The CDR3 loop spans 16 amino acids. CDR3 residues: CASSLWPAESTDTQYF. The CDR3 DNA follows: TGTGCCAGCAGCTTATGGCCAGCGGAAAGCACAGATACGCAGTATTTT.

This clonotype was counted many times. V gene TRBV11-2 combines with J gene TRBJ1-1; 9 bases align to TRBD1. V lost 3 bases to trimming and J lost 10 bases; unmatched junction nucleotides: 3. The germline CDR1 and CDR2 sequences are SGHAT and FQNNGV. CDR3 length: 12 residues. The CDR3 reads CASSFDRGIAFF. The CDR3, as DNA: TGTGCCAGCAGCTTTGACAGGGGGATAGCTTTCTTT.

The table lists this clonotype with many counts. The rearrangement links TRBV6-1 to TRBJ1-1, with a possible D match to TRBD1 (5 bases). V dropped 2 bases and J dropped 11 bases, with 24 bases sitting between them. Germline CDR1 MNHNS, CDR2 SASEGT. This CDR3 has 16 residues. The CDR3 here is CASSEPGNRNTEWAFF. In nucleotides, the CDR3 is TGTGCCAGCAGTGAACCCGGGAACAGGAACACTGAATGGGCTTTCTTT.

This clonotype has at least ten counts. The gene calls are TRBV2 and TRBJ1-2; possibly TRBD1 for D (5 bases). Germline values: CDR1 SNHLY, CDR2 FYNNEI. The V and J ends lost 4 bases and 4 bases respectively, with 10 bases between them. The CDR3 totals 13 residues. The CDR3 sequence: CASSADKVYGYTF. The CDR3 nucleotides are TGTGCCAGCAGTGCGGACAAGGTCTATGGCTACACCTTC.

The CDR3 bases are TGCGCCAGCAGACGAAATCAGGGGAGGGAACGGGAAAAACTGTTTTTT. This codes for CASRRNQGREREKLFF. This chain uses TRBV4-1 with TRBJ1-4; possible D gene TRBD1, 6 bases. In germline, CDR1 is MGHRA, CDR2 YSYEKL. Deletions cut 6 bases from V and 8 bases from J, with 22 bases between. The CDR3 has 16 residues.